Given below is one T cell receptor beta chain in context. The antigen is unknown. The CDR3 length is 16 residues. V gave up 0 bases and J gave up 2 bases; unmatched junction bases: 8. Germline CDR1 and CDR2: SGDLS and YYNGEE. Some clones are missing from TCRdb's copy, which holds only in-frame ones; the method was immunoSEQ multiplex PCR. The data show about 110,000 clones, roughly 86% seen once. The record originates from a study of T cell responses to AZD1222 COVID-19 vaccine. General study results and limits: There were mostly white British donors and more females than males, and clonal diversity was possibly underestimated. The study found Spike-specific TCR breadth and depth rose after two AZD1222 doses.

The source material was peripheral blood, sampled on day 0 of AZD1222 vaccination. V usage is TRBV9 and J usage is TRBJ2-7; 7 bases map to TRBD2. The sequence came from an adult in good health. CDR3 nucleotide sequence: TGTGCCAGCAGCGTAGAACCAGCGGGGCCGCCCTACGAGCAGTACTTC. It specifies CASSVEPAGPPYEQYF.